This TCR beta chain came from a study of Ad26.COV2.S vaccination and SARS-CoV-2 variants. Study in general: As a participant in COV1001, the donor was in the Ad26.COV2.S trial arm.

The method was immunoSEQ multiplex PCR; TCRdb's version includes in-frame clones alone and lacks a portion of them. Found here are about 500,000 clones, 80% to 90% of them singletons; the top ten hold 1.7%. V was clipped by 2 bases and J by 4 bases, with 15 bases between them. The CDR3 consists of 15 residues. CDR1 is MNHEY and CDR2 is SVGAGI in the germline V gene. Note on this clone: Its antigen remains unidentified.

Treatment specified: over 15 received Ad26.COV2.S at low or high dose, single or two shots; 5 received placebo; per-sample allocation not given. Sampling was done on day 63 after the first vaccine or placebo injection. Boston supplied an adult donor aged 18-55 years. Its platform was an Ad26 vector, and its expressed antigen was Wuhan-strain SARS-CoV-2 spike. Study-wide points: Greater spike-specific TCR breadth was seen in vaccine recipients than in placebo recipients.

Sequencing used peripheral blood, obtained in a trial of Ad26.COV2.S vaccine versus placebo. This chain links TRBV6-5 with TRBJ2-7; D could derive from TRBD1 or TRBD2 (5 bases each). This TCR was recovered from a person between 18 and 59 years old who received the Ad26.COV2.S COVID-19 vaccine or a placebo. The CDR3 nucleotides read TGTGCCAGCAGTTACCACGGGACGGAGCGTTACGAGCAGTACTTC. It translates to CASSYHGTERYEQYF.